Listed below are T cell receptor beta chains from one sample, sequenced in a study of T cells in localized non-small cell lung cancer. The data were produced by immunoSEQ multiplex PCR, yet TCRdb's version contains in-frame clones alone and is incomplete. The repertoire consists of 1,700 or so clones, with less than 35% occurring once and the leading ten covering approximately 12%. The sequenced sample was lung tumor tissue, obtained before any cancer treatment. The receptors here all came from an older female donor with stage I squamous cell lung carcinoma. Each CDR3 is given with its conserved first and last residue. D genes are given only for firm matches. Clone size is given for some rows only: seen once, a few or many times, or a class if the clone is expanded.

j_gene	d_gene	abundance	v_gene	CDR3aa	CDR3nt
TRBJ1-2	NA	NA	TRBV29-1	CSVAALNYGYTF	TGCAGCGTTGCCGCTCTGAACTATGGCTACACCTTC
TRBJ1-1	TRBD1	NA	TRBV9	CASSPGTGTEAFF	TGTGCCAGCAGCCCCGGGACAGGTACTGAAGCTTTCTTT
TRBJ2-3	TRBD1	NA	TRBV29-1	CSVAYRGPTDTQYF	TGCAGTGTTGCGTACAGGGGGCCCACAGATACGCAGTATTTT
TRBJ2-1	TRBD1	NA	TRBV15	CATSRGQGNNEQFF	TGTGCCACCAGCAGGGGACAGGGGAACAATGAGCAGTTCTTC
TRBJ1-1	TRBD1	NA	TRBV10-2	CASRPVQGSTEAFF	TGCGCCAGCAGACCCGTACAGGGGAGCACTGAAGCTTTCTTT
TRBJ2-1	TRBD2	large	TRBV9	CASSVPRAGGYNEQFF	TGTGCCAGCAGCGTCCCCAGGGCGGGAGGGTACAATGAGCAGTTCTTC
TRBJ2-3	NA	few	TRBV11-3	CASSPRQGGDTDTQYF	TGTGCCAGCAGCCCTCGACAGGGAGGGGACACAGATACGCAGTATTTT
TRBJ1-4	TRBD1	NA	TRBV15	CATSRGKTGQINEKLFF	TGTGCCACCAGCAGAGGGAAGACGGGACAGATTAATGAAAAACTGTTTTTT
TRBJ1-5	NA	few	TRBV30	CAWATGNNQPQHF	TGTGCCTGGGCGACAGGTAATAATCAGCCCCAGCATTTT
TRBJ2-3	NA	NA	TRBV29-1	CSVEDRLGVDTQYF	TGCAGCGTTGAAGATCGGCTAGGAGTAGATACGCAGTATTTT
TRBJ2-7	NA	NA	TRBV28	CASSLVFSPGWVDF	TGTGCCAGCAGTTTAGTTTTCAGCCCGGGATGGGTTGACTTC
TRBJ1-2	NA	few	TRBV19	CASTPTGRLNGYTF	TGTGCCAGTACCCCCACAGGAAGGTTAAATGGCTACACCTTC
TRBJ1-4	TRBD1	few	TRBV19	CASSIRTGINEKLFF	TGTGCCAGTAGTATACGGACAGGGATTAATGAAAAACTGTTTTTT
TRBJ2-7	TRBD1	few	TRBV6-8	CASSYSWTLTGDPYEQYF	TGTGCCAGCAGTTACTCTTGGACTCTGACAGGGGACCCCTACGAGCAGTACTTC
TRBJ2-1	NA	NA	TRBV30	CAWSGGSNEQFF	TGTGCCTGGAGCGGAGGCAGCAATGAGCAGTTCTTC
TRBJ2-6	NA	few	TRBV9	CASSEPAGANVLTF	TGTGCCAGCAGTGAACCAGCTGGGGCCAACGTCCTGACTTTC
TRBJ1-5	NA	NA	TRBV19	CASSTEGYSNQPQHF	TGTGCCAGTAGTACAGAGGGTTATAGCAATCAGCCCCAGCATTTT
TRBJ2-7	NA	NA	TRBV28	CASSSPAIGEQYF	TGTGCCAGCAGTTCCCCGGCTATCGGCGAGCAGTACTTC
TRBJ2-7	NA	NA	TRBV7-4	CASSVTQGSEQYF	TGTGCCAGCAGCGTAACTCAGGGAAGCGAGCAGTACTTC
TRBJ2-5	TRBD2	NA	TRBV18	CASSPTSGETQYF	TGTGCCAGCTCACCTACTAGCGGGGAGACCCAGTACTTC
TRBJ1-1	NA	NA	TRBV19	CASSIPQMNTEAFF	TGTGCCAGTAGTATACCACAGATGAACACTGAAGCTTTCTTT
TRBJ1-3	NA	NA	TRBV28	CASSLGGSGNTIYF	TGTGCCAGCAGCCTTGGGGGGTCTGGAAACACCATATATTTT